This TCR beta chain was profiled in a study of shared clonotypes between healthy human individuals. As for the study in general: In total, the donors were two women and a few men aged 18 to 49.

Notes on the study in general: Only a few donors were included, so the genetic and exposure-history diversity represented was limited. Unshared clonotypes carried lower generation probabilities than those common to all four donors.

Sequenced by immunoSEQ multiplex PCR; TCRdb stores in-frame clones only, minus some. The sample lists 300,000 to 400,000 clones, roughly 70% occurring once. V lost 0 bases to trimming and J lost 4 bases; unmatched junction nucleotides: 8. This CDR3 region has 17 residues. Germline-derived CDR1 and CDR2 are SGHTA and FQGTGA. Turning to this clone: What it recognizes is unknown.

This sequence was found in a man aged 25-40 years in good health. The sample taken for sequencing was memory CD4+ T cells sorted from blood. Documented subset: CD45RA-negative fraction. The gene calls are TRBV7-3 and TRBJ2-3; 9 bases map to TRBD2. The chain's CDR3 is CASSLTLASGKSDTQYF. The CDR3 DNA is TGTGCCAGCAGCTTAACGTTGGCTAGCGGGAAGTCAGATACGCAGTATTTT. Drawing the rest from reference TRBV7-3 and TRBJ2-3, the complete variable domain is GAGVSQTPSNKVTEKGKYVELRCDPISGHTALYWYRQSLGQGPEFLIYFQGTGAADDSGLPNDRFFAVRPEGSVSTLKIQRTERGDSAVYLCASSLTLASGKSDTQYFGPGTRLTVL.